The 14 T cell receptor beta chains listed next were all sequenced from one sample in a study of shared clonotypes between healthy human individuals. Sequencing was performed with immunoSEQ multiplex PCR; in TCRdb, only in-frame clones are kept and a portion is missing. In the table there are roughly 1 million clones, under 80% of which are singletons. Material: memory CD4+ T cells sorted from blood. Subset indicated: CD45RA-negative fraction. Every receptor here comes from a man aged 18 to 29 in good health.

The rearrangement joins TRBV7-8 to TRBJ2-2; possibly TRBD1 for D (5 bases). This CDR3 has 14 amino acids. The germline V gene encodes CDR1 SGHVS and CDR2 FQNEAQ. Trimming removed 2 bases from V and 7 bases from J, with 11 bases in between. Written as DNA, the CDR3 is TGTGCCAGCAGCTTAAGACAGAATTTCGGGGAGCTGTTTTTT. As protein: CASSLRQNFGELFF.

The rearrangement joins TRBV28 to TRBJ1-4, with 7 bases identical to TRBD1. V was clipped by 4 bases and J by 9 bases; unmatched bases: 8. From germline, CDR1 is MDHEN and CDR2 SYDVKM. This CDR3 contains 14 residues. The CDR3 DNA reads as TGTGCCAGCAGTTACTTCGACAGGGTAAAAAAACTGTTTTTT. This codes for CASSYFDRVKKLFF.

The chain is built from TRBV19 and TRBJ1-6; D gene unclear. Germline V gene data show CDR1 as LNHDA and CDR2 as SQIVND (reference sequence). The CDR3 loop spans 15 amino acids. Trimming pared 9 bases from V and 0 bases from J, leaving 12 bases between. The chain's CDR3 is CASSSVSSYNSPLHF. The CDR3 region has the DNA TGTGCCAGCAGCTCGGTTAGCTCCTATAATTCACCCCTCCACTTT.

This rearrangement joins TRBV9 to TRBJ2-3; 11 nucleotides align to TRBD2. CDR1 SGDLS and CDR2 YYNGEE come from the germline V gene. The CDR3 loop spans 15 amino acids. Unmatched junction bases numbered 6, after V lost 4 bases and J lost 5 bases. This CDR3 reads CASSLSGRAQDTQYF. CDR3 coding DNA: TGTGCCAGCAGCCTTAGCGGGAGGGCCCAAGATACGCAGTATTTT.

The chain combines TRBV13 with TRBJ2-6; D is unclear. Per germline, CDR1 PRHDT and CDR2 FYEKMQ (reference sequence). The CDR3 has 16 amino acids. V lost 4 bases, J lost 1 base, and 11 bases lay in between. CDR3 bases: TGTGCCAGCAGCTCCGGAAGACAATCTGGGGCCAACGTCCTGACTTTC. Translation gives CASSSGRQSGANVLTF. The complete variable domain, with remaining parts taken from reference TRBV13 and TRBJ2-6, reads AAGVIQSPRHLIKEKRETATLKCYPIPRHDTVYWYQQGPGQDPQFLISFYEKMQSDKGSIPDRFSAQQFSDYHSELNMSSLELGDSALYFCASSSGRQSGANVLTFGAGSRLTVL.

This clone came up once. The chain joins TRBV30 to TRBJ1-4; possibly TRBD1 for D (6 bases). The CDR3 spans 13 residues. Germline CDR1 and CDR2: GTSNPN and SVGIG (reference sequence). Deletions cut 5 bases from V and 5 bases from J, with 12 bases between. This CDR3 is CAWDPTGNEKLFF. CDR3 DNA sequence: TGTGCCTGGGACCCAACAGGGAATGAAAAACTGTTTTTT.

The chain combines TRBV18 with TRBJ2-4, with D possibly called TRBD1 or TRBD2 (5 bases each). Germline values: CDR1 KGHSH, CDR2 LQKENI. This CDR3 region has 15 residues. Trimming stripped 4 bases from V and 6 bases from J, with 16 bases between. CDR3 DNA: TGTGCCAGCTCACGAGGTATGGGGGAGACAAACATTCAGTACTTC. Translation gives CASSRGMGETNIQYF.

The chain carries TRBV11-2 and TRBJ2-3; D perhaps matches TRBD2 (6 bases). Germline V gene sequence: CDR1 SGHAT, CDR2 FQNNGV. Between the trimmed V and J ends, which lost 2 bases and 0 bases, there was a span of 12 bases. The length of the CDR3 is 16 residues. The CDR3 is CASSLSQGLSTDTQYF. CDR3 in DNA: TGTGCCAGCAGCTTATCCCAGGGACTCAGCACAGATACGCAGTATTTT.

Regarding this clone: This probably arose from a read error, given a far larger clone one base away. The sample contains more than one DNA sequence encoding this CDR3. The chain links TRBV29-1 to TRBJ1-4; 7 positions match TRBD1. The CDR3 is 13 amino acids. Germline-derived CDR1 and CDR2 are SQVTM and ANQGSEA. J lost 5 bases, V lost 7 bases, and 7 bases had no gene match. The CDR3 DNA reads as TGCAGCGCCGGGGACAGACGGAATGAAAAACTGTTTTTT. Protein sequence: CSAGDRRNEKLFF.

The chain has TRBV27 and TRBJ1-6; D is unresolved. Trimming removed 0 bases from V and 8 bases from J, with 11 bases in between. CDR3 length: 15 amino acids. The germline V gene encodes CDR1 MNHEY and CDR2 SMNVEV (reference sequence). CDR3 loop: CASSLSGYGYSPLHF. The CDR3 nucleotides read TGTGCCAGCAGTTTATCAGGGTATGGGTATTCACCCCTCCACTTT.

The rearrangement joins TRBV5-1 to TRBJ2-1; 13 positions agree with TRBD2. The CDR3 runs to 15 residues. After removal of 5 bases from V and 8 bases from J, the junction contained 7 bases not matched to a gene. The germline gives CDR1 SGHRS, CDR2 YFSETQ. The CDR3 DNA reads TGCGCCAGCAGGCGGACTAGCGGGAGTATAGATGAGCAGTTCTTC. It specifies CASRRTSGSIDEQFF.

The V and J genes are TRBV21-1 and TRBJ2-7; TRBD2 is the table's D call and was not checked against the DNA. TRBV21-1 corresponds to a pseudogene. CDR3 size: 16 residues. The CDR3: CASSVAGPYSSYEQYF. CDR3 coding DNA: TGTGCCAGCAGCGTAGCGGGGCCCTATAGCTCCTACGAGCAGTACTTC.

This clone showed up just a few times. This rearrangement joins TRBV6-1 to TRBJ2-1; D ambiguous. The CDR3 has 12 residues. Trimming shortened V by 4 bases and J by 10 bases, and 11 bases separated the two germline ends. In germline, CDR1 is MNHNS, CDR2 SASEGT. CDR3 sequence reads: CASSVSGTEQFF. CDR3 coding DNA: TGTGCCAGCAGTGTGTCAGGCACGGAGCAGTTCTTC.

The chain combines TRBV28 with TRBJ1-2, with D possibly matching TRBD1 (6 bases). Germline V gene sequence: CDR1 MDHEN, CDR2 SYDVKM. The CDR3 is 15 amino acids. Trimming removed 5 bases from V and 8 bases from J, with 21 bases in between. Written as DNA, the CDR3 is TGTGCCAGCAGTACCATCCAATCACCAGGGGTCGGCTACACCTTC. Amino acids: CASSTIQSPGVGYTF.